The clone carrying this TCR beta chain appeared a few times. As yet, its antigen is unknown. This record comes from a study of CD8 T cells in ankylosing spondylitis. The study's findings and limits: Matched ankylosing spondylitis synovial fluid reportedly showed significant enrichment of disease-linked clones. Within peripheral blood, clones linked to disease were CD8+ and relatively rare. A TCR beta motif of under 10 highly homologous variants seemed to mark ankylosing spondylitis blood.

The V gene lost 1 base and the J gene lost 7 bases, with 13 bases spanning the gap. This CDR3 spans 15 amino acids. Per germline, CDR1 SGHTA and CDR2 FQGNSA. It was by quantitative 5'-RACE with molecular barcodes that TCR beta libraries were made. TCRdb independently ran MiXCR on the 5' RACE reads; one entry per CDR3 protein. The table includes hundreds of thousands of distinct CDR3 sequences, roughly a sixth detected once. The sequence came from a male donor with ankylosing spondylitis. Sample: blood, either unsorted or a sorted T cell fraction (not recorded which). The chain employs TRBV7-2 and TRBJ1-4, with D perhaps matching TRBD1 (6 bases). CDR3 protein: CASSLVWLQGEKLFF. CDR3 in DNA: TGTGCCAGCAGCTTAGTATGGTTACAGGGTGAAAAACTGTTTTTT.